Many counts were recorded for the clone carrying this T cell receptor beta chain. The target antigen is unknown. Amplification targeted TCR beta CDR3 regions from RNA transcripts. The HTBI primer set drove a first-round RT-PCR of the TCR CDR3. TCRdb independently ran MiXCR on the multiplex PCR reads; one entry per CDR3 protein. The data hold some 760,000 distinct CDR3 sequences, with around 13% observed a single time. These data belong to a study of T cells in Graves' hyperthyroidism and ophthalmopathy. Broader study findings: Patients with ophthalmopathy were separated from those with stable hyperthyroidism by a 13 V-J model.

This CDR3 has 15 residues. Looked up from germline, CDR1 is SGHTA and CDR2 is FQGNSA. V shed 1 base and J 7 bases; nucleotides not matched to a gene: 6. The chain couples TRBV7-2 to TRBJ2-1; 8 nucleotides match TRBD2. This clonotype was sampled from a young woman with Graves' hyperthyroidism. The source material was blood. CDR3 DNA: TGTGCCAGCAGCTTAGAGATAGCGGGAAGTAATGAGCAGTTCTTC. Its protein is CASSLEIAGSNEQFF.